This T cell receptor beta chain was observed in a study of CD8 T cells in ankylosing spondylitis. Whole-study results and caveats: Among TCR beta sequences, a motif of roughly 8 highly homologous variants appeared characteristic of ankylosing spondylitis blood. Matched ankylosing spondylitis synovial fluid reportedly showed significant enrichment of disease-linked clones.

Germline V lookup: CDR1 SQVTM, CDR2 ANQGSEA. Deletions cut 3 bases from V and 4 bases from J, with 15 bases between. The CDR3 runs to 14 residues. 5'-RACE, quantitative and with molecular barcodes, yielded the TCR beta libraries. MiXCR, applied by TCRdb to the 5' RACE reads, yields one record per CDR3 protein. Counted here are about 540,000 distinct CDR3 sequences, 9.5% to 15% occurring once; the ten biggest clones make up approximately 6.2%. This clonotype has at least ten counts. No antigen is known for it. The sample comprised blood, either unsorted or a sorted T cell fraction (not recorded which). The sequence was collected from a male donor with ankylosing spondylitis. The J gene is TRBJ1-2, the V gene TRBV29-1, with D possibly TRBD1 on 5 matching bases. CDR3 DNA: TGCAGCGTTGACAGGCCGGACACCCTCTATGGCTACACCTTC. It codes for CSVDRPDTLYGYTF.